This T cell receptor beta chain was found in a study of lymphopenia after photon versus proton radiotherapy. Whole-study findings and limits: After the lymphocyte nadir, photon-treated repertoires showed oligoclonal expansion, especially of CD8+ Temra cells. Under photons, naive T cells and diversity fell while effector/memory populations rose. In patients who died, overall survival fell as post-nadir TCR diversity dropped more. Authors raise, but do not show, better survival with proton therapy.

CDR1 and CDR2 (germline): WSHSY, SAAADI. The CDR3 sequence is 16 residues long. Trimming removed 0 bases at V and 0 bases at J, with 11 bases between. Profiling relied on immunoSEQ multiplex PCR, and the TCRdb table lists in-frame clones only, not all of them. Found here are about 53,000 clones, more than 70% of them singletons; the top ten hold 29%. This clone was recorded only once. Its antigen is unknown. The receptor was derived from a man aged 45-65 years with gastric cancer. The chain has TRBV10-2 and TRBJ1-1; D might be TRBD1 (5 bases). The sample was peripheral blood, taken from a patient treated with photon-based radiotherapy. The CDR3 protein is CASSESLGLMNTEAFF. The CDR3 bases are TGCGCCAGCAGTGAGTCCCTGGGACTTATGAACACTGAAGCTTTCTTT.